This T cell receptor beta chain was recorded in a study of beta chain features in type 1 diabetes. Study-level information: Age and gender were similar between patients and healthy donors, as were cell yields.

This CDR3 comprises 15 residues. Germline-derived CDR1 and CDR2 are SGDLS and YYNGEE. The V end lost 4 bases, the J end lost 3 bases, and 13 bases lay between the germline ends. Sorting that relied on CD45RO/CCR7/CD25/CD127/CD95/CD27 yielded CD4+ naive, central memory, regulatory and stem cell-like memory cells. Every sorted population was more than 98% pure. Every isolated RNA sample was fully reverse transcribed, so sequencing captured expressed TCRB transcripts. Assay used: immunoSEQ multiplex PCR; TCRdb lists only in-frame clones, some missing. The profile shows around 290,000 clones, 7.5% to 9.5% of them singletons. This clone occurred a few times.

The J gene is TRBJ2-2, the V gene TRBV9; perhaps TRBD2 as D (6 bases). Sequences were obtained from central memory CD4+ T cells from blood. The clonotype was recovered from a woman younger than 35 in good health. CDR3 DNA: TGTGCCAGCAGCCTGGGACTCCTAGACACCGGGGAGCTGTTTTTT. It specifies CASSLGLLDTGELFF.